A selection of T cell receptor beta chains follows, all from one sample in a study of cytomegalovirus exposure and HLA in healthy donors. Repertoires were generated with immunoSEQ multiplex PCR, while TCRdb's copy carries only in-frame clones and drops some. The sample has around 130,000 clones, 75% to 85% seen once; the top ten hold approximately 5.6%. Sequences were obtained from PBMCs. These receptors were collected from a woman aged 40 to 50 in good health and CMV-seropositive. Each CDR3 is given with its conserved first and last residue. The D gene is left open where the match is weak. For some rows the clone size is stated as once, few or many, or as a class when expanded; others skip it.

clone_size j_call v_call d_call cdr3_length cdr3_aa cdr3_nt
few TRBJ2-1 TRBV2 . 13 CASKETTAREQFF TGTGCCAGCAAGGAGACTACGGCGAGAGAGCAGTTCTTC
. TRBJ1-2 TRBV11-2 TRBD1 16 CASSLEGTGVIYGYTF TGTGCCAGCAGCTTAGAGGGGACAGGGGTGATCTATGGCTACACCTTC
. TRBJ2-7 TRBV2 . 14 CASRRDRNPYEQYF TGTGCCAGCAGGAGAGACAGGAATCCCTACGAGCAGTACTTC
. TRBJ1-2 TRBV11-1 . 13 CASSLVGQDGYTF TGTGCCAGCAGCTTAGTCGGCCAGGATGGCTACACCTTC
. TRBJ1-2 TRBV5-1 TRBD1 12 CASSSDRVANTF TGCGCCAGCAGCTCAGACAGGGTTGCTAACACCTTC
. TRBJ2-3 TRBV5-1 . 14 CASSLGGAPDTQYF TGCGCCAGCAGCTTGGGTGGGGCCCCAGATACGCAGTATTTT
. TRBJ2-1 TRBV9 TRBD2 19 CASSGSGGEGGYSYNEQFF TGTGCCAGCAGCGGATCGGGGGGGGAAGGCGGATACTCCTACAATGAGCAGTTCTTC
. TRBJ2-7 TRBV7-9 TRBD2 15 CASSPGLAGSYEQYF TGTGCCAGCAGCCCGGGACTAGCGGGATCCTACGAGCAGTACTTC
. TRBJ2-1 TRBV18 . 13 CASSPPGQSYQFF TGTGCCAGCTCACCACCGGGGCAGTCTTATCAGTTCTTC
. TRBJ2-7 TRBV20-1 . 11 CSARFTYEQYF TGCAGTGCTAGGTTCACCTACGAGCAGTACTTC
. TRBJ2-1 TRBV13 . 16 CASSLVWGRAIYEQFF TGTGCCAGCAGCTTAGTTTGGGGCAGGGCAATCTATGAGCAGTTCTTC
once TRBJ2-5 TRBV18 TRBD2 17 CASSRGTSGGLQETQYF TGTGCCAGCTCCCGAGGGACTAGCGGGGGGCTACAAGAGACCCAGTACTTC